This TCR beta chain stems from a study of cytomegalovirus exposure and HLA in healthy donors. The germline CDR1 and CDR2 sequences are MNHEY and SVGAGI. With 2 bases removed from V and 2 bases from J, the gap between germline ends came to 12 bases. There are 16 residues in the CDR3. 60 Vbeta and 13 Jbeta primers were used in PCR. The method was immunoSEQ multiplex PCR; TCRdb's version includes in-frame clones alone and lacks a portion of them. The table lists some 120,000 clones, around three quarters of them singletons. The study's findings and limits: High sensitivity and specificity were reportedly achieved when the classifier diagnosed cytomegalovirus status.

Note on this clone: The antigen is undetermined.

The clonotype comes from a male donor in good health and CMV-seronegative. Sample: PBMCs. The chain carries TRBV6-5 and TRBJ2-2; TRBD1 is a possible D gene (6 bases). This CDR3 is CASSYEGDLNTGELFF. The CDR3 nucleotides are TGTGCCAGCAGTTACGAGGGGGACCTTAACACCGGGGAGCTGTTTTTT.